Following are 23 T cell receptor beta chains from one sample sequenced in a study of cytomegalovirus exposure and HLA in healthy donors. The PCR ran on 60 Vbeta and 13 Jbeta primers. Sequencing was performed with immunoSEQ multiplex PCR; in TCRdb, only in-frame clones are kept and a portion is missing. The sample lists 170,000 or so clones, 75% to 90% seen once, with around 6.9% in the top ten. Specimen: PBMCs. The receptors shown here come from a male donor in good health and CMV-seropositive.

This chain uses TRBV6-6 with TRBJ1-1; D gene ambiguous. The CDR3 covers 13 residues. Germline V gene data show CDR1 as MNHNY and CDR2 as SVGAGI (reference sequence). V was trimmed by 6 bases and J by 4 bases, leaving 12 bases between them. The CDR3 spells CASRIKGSTEAFF. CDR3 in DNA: TGTGCCAGCAGGATAAAAGGGAGCACTGAAGCTTTCTTT.

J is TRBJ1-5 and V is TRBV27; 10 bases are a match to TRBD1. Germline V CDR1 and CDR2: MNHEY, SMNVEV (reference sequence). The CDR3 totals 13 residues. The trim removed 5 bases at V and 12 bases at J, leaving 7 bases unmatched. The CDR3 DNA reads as TGTGCCAGCAGTACGGGACAGGGGCTGCTCCAGCATTTT. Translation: CASSTGQGLLQHF.

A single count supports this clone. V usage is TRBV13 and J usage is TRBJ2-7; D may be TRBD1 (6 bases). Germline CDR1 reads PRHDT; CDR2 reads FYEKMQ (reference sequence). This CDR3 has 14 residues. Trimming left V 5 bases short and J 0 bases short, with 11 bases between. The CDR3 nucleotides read TGTGCCAGCAGCCCCCGAGGGGGCTCCTACGAGCAGTACTTC. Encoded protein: CASSPRGGSYEQYF.

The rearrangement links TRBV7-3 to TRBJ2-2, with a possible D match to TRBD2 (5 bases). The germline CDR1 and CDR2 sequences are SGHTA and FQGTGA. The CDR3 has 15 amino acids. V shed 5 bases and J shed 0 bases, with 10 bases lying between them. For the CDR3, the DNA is TGTGCCAGCAGCCCACCGGGAACGAACACCGGGGAGCTGTTTTTT. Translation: CASSPPGTNTGELFF.

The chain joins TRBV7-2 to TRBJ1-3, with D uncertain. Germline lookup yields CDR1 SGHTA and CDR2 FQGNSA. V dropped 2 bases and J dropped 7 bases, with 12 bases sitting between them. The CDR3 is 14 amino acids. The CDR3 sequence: CASSLSRFSNTIYF. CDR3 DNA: TGTGCCAGCAGCTTATCCCGGTTTTCGAACACCATATATTTT.

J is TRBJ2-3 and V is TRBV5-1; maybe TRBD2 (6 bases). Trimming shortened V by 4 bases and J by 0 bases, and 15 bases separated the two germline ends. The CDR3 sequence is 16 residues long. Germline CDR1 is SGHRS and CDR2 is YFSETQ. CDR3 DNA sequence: TGCGCCAGCAGCCCCGATGGGGCGGGGAGCACAGATACGCAGTATTTT. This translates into CASSPDGAGSTDTQYF.

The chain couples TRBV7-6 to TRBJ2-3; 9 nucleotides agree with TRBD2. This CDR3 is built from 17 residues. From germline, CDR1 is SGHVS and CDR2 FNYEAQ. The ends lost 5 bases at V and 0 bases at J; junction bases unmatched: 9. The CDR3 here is CASSPSAGGPSTDTQYF. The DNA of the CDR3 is TGTGCCAGCAGCCCCTCCGCGGGGGGGCCTAGCACAGATACGCAGTATTTT.

This chain's CDR3 is CASSFGQGEFFSYNSPLHF. The DNA for the CDR3 is TGTGCCAGCAGCTTCGGACAGGGCGAGTTCTTCTCCTATAATTCACCCCTCCACTTT. The chain is built from TRBV6-4 and TRBJ1-6, with TRBD1 identical over 8 bases. This CDR3 spans 19 amino acids. V lost 6 bases, J lost 0 bases, and 13 bases stayed unmatched. CDR1 and CDR2 (germline): MRHNA, SNTAGT.

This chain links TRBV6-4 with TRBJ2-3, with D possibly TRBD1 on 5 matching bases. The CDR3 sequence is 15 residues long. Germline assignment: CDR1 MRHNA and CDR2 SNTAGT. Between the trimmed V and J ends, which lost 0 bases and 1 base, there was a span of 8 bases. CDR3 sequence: CASSDSPGRTDTQYF. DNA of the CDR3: TGTGCCAGCAGTGACTCGCCAGGGCGCACAGATACGCAGTATTTT.

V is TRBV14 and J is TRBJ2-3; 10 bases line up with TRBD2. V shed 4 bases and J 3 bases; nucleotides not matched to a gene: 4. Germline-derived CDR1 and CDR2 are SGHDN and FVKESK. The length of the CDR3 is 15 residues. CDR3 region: CASSRSLAGTDTQYF. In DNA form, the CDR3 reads TGTGCCAGCAGCCGTTCACTAGCGGGGACAGATACGCAGTATTTT.

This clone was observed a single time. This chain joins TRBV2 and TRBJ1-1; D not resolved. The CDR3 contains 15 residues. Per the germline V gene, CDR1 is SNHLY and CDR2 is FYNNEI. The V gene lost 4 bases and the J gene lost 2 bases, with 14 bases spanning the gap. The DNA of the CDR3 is TGTGCCAGCAGTGTCGGAGGGAGAGTAAACACTGAAGCTTTCTTT. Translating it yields CASSVGGRVNTEAFF.

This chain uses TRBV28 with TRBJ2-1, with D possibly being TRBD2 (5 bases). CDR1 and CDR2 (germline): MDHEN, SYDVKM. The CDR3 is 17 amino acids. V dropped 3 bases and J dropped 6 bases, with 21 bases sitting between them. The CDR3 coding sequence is TGTGCCAGCAGTTTTCGGACTCGGGGTAGCGCGACCAATGAGCAGTTCTTC. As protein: CASSFRTRGSATNEQFF.

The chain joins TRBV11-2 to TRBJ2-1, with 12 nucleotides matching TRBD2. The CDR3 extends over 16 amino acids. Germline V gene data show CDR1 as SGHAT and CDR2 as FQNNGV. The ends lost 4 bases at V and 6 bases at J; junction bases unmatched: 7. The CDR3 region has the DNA TGTGCCAGCAGCTCCTGGACTAGCGGGACGATCAATGAGCAGTTCTTC. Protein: CASSSWTSGTINEQFF.

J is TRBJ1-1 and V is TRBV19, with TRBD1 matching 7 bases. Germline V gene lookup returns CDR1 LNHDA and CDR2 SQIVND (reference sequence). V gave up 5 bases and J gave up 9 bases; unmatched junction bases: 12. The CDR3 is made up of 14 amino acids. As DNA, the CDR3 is TGTGCCAGTAGTCTATGGCAACGGGACAGCCAAGCTTTCTTT. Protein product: CASSLWQRDSQAFF.

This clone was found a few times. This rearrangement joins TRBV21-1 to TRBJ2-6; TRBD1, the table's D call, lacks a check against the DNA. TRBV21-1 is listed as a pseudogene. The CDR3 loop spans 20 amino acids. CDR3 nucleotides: TGTGCCAGCAGCAAACCTGAACGGGGCAGGGGTACGCCTGGGGCCAACGTCCTGACTTTC. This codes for CASSKPERGRGTPGANVLTF.

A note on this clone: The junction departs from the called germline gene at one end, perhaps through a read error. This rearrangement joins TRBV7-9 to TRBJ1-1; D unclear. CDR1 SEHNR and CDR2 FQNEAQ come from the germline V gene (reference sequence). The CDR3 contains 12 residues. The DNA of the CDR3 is TGTTCCAGCAGCCAACTCCTTTCTGAAGCTTTCTTT. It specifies CSSSQLLSEAFF.

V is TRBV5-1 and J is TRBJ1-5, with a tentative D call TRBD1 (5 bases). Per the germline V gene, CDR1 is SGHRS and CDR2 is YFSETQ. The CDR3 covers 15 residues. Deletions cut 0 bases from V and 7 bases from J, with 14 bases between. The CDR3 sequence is CASSLDGGRRQPQHF. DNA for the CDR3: TGCGCCAGCAGCTTGGACGGGGGAAGAAGGCAGCCCCAGCATTTT.

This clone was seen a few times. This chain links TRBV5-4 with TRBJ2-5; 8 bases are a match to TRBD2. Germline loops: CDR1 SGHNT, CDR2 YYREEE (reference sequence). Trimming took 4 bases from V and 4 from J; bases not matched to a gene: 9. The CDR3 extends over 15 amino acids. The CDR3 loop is CASSDVAGLRETQYF. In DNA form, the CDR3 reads TGTGCCAGCAGCGACGTAGCGGGGCTGAGAGAGACCCAGTACTTC.

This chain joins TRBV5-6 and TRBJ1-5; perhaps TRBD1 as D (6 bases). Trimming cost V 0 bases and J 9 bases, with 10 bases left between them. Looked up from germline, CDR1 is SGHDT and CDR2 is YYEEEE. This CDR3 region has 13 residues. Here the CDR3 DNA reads TGTGCCAGCAGCTTGGGAACAGGGTCGCCCCAGCATTTT. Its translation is CASSLGTGSPQHF.

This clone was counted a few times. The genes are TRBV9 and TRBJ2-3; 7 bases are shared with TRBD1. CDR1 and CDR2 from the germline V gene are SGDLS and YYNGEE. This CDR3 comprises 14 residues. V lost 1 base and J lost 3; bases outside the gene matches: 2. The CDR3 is CASSVQGETDTQYF. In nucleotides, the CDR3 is TGTGCCAGCAGCGTACAGGGGGAAACAGATACGCAGTATTTT.

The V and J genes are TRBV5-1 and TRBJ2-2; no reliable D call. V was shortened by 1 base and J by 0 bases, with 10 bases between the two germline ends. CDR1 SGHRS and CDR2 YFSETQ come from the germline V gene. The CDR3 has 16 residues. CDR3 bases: TGCGCCAGCAGCTTGCTAACAGTCGCGAACACCGGGGAGCTGTTTTTT. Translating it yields CASSLLTVANTGELFF.

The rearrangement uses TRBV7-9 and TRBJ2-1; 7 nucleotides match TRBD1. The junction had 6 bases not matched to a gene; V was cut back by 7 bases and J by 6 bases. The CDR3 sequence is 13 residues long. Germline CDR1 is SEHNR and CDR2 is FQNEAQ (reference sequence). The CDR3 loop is CASTSSGGNEQFF. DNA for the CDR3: TGTGCCAGCACCAGTTCAGGGGGCAATGAGCAGTTCTTC.

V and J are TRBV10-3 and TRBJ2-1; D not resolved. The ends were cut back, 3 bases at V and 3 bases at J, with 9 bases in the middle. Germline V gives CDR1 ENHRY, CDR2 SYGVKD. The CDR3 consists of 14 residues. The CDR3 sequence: CAISDIEFYNEQFF. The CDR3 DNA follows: TGTGCCATCAGTGATATTGAGTTCTACAATGAGCAGTTCTTC.